The rows below give T cell receptor beta chains drawn from one sample of a study of low-dose radiotherapy and immunotherapy resistance in tumors. One entry per CDR3 protein results from TCRdb running MiXCR on the reads. The profile covers approximately 84,000 distinct CDR3 sequences, with 17% appearing a single time and less than 1.5% taken by the ten largest. Specimen: PBMCs, collected after low-dose radiotherapy plus immunotherapy. These receptors were collected from a male donor with prostate cancer. CDR3s include the opening cysteine and the closing phenylalanine or tryptophan. D genes are given only for firm matches. Clone size, where shown, is once, few, many, or a class for clones that have expanded.

many	TRBV7-2	TRBJ2-2	.	CASSLPVDTGELFF	TGTGCCAGCAGCCTCCCGGTCGACACCGGGGAGCTGTTTTTT
many	TRBV5-4	TRBJ2-7	.	CASSMGRGASYEQYF	TGTGCCAGCAGTATGGGACGGGGGGCCTCCTACGAGCAGTACTTC
many	TRBV7-9	TRBJ2-1	TRBD2	CASSAAGLANEQFF	TGTGCCAGCAGCGCCGCGGGACTAGCAAATGAGCAGTTCTTC
many	TRBV25-1	TRBJ2-3	.	CASRPGAAGSTDTQYF	TGTGCCAGCAGACCAGGGGCGGCGGGTAGCACAGATACGCAGTATTTT
many	TRBV29-1	TRBJ2-7	TRBD2	CSVGTSDYEQYF	TGCAGCGTCGGGACTAGCGACTACGAGCAGTACTTC
many	TRBV28	TRBJ1-1	.	CASSPTGTSLYTEAFF	TGTGCCAGCAGCCCGACGGGCACATCATTATACACTGAAGCTTTCTTT
many	TRBV29-1	TRBJ2-5	TRBD1	CSVLWTGAIKETQYF	TGCAGCGTCCTGTGGACAGGGGCGATCAAAGAGACCCAGTACTTC
many	TRBV28	TRBJ1-6	TRBD1	CASSGNGGTGFLSLHF	TGTGCCAGCAGCGGAAATGGAGGGACAGGGTTTCTATCCCTCCACTTT
many	TRBV20-1	TRBJ2-3	TRBD1	CSAPEGQGNGDTQYF	TGCAGTGCGCCTGAGGGACAGGGAAATGGAGATACGCAGTATTTT
many	TRBV19	TRBJ1-5	TRBD1	CASSTGTGRYQPQHF	TGTGCCAGTAGTACCGGGACAGGGAGGTACCAGCCCCAGCATTTT
many	TRBV30	TRBJ1-2	.	CAWSVTRGGYTF	TGTGCCTGGAGTGTCACGAGGGGTGGCTACACCTTC
many	TRBV7-9	TRBJ1-2	.	CASSSLRDTSPNYGYTF	TGTGCCAGCAGCTCCCTCCGGGACACTTCCCCCAACTATGGCTACACCTTC
many	TRBV5-1	TRBJ2-7	.	CASSLDPSGYEQYF	TGCGCCAGCAGCTTGGACCCGTCCGGCTACGAGCAGTACTTC
many	TRBV5-1	TRBJ1-3	TRBD1	CASSTSGQASSGNTIYF	TGCGCCAGCAGCACTTCTGGACAGGCTTCCTCTGGAAACACCATATATTTT
many	TRBV12-3/TRBV12-4	TRBJ2-3	.	CASKASTDTQYF	TGTGCCAGCAAAGCTAGCACAGATACGCAGTATTTT
.	TRBV6-5	TRBJ2-5	.	CASSYSQAQETQYF	TGTGCCAGCAGTTACTCCCAGGCCCAAGAGACCCAGTACTTC
many	TRBV7-2	TRBJ1-1	.	CASSPEGPANPMNTEAFF	TGTGCCAGCAGCCCCGAGGGACCTGCAAATCCGATGAACACTGAAGCTTTCTTT
many	TRBV30	TRBJ2-2	TRBD1	CAWLRPGTVNTGELFF	TGTGCCTGGCTGCGACCCGGGACAGTTAACACCGGGGAGCTGTTTTTT
many	TRBV10-3	TRBJ1-2	TRBD1	CAISAGTGQYGSGYTF	TGTGCCATCAGTGCGGGGACAGGGCAATATGGCTCTGGCTACACCTTC
many	TRBV19	TRBJ2-1	.	CASSESGVGEQFF	TGTGCCAGTAGTGAATCCGGCGTGGGTGAGCAGTTCTTC
many	TRBV28	TRBJ2-1	TRBD1	CASSGTAANEQFF	TGTGCCAGCAGCGGGACAGCCGCTAATGAGCAGTTCTTC
many	TRBV7-2	TRBJ2-1	TRBD1	CASSFSGQPHNEQFF	TGTGCCAGCAGCTTTTCGGGACAGCCACACAATGAGCAGTTCTTC
many	TRBV28	TRBJ2-7	TRBD1	CASRTGTGGYEQYF	TGTGCCAGCAGAACCGGGACAGGGGGCTACGAGCAGTACTTC
.	TRBV5-5	TRBJ1-2	.	CASSSAGGVGGYTF	TGTGCCAGCAGCTCGGCGGGGGGGGTCGGTGGCTACACCTTC
.	TRBV9	TRBJ1-2	.	CAGSGLAANYGYTF	TGTGCCGGCAGCGGGCTGGCGGCGAACTACGGCTACACCTTC
many	TRBV7-9	TRBJ2-1	TRBD2	CASSLEGLAGAPSYNEQFF	TGTGCCAGCAGCTTAGAGGGACTAGCGGGAGCGCCGTCCTACAATGAGCAGTTCTTC
many	TRBV10-3	TRBJ2-3	.	CAISGYSGDTQYF	TGTGCCATCAGTGGGTATAGTGGAGATACGCAGTATTTT
.	TRBV5-5	TRBJ2-5	TRBD2	CASSMTSGRAGVQETQYF	TGTGCCAGCAGCATGACTAGCGGGAGGGCGGGGGTTCAAGAGACCCAGTACTTC